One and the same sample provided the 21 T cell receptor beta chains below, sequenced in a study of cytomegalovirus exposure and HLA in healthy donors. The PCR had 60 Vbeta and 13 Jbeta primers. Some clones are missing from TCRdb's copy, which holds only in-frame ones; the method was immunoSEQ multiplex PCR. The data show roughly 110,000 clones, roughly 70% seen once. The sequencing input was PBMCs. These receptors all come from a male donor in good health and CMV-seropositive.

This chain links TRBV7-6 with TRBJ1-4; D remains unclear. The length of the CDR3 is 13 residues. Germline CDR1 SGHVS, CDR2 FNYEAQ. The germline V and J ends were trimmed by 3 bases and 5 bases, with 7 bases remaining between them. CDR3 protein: CASSFRQNEKLFF. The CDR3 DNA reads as TGTGCCAGCAGCTTCCGACAAAATGAAAAACTGTTTTTT.

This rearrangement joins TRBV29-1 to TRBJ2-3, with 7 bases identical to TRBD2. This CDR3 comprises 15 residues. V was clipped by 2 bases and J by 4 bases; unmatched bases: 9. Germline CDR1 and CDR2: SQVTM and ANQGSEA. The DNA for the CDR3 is TGCAGCGTTGAACGGACTAGTAGGAGGGCAGATACGCAGTATTTT. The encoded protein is CSVERTSRRADTQYF.

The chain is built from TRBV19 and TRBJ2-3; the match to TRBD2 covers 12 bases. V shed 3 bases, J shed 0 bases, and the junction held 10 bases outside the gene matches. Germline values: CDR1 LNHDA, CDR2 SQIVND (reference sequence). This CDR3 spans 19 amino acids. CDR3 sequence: CASSMLWTSGVISTDTQYF. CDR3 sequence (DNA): TGTGCCAGTAGTATGTTATGGACTAGCGGGGTAATTAGCACAGATACGCAGTATTTT.

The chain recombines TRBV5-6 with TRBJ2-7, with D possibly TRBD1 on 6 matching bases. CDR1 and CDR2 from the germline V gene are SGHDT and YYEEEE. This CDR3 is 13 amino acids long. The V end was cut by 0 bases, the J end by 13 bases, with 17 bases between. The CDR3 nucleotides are TGTGCCAGCAGCTTGGGTAGGGGGACCGTCATATACTTC. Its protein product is CASSLGRGTVIYF. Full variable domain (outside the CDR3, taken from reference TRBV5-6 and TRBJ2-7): DAGVTQSPTHLIKTRGQQVTLRCSPKSGHDTVSWYQQALGQGPQFIFQYYEEEERQRGNFPDRFSGHQFPNYSSELNVNALLLGDSALYLCASSLGRGTVIYFGPGTRLTVT.

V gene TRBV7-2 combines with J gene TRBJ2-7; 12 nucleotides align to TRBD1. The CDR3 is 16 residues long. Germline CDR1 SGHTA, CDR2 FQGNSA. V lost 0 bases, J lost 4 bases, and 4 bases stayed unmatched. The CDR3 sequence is CASSLAGTGGGYEQYF. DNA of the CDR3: TGTGCCAGCAGCTTAGCGGGGACAGGGGGCGGATACGAGCAGTACTTC. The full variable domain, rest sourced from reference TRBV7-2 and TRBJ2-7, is GAGVSQSPSNKVTEKGKDVELRCDPISGHTALYWYRQSLGQGLEFLIYFQGNSAPDKSGLPSDRFSAERTGGSVSTLTIQRTQQEDSAVYLCASSLAGTGGGYEQYFGPGTRLTVT.

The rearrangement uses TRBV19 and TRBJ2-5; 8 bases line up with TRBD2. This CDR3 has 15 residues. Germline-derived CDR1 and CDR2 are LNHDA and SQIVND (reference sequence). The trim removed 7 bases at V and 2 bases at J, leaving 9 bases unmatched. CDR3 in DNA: TGTGCCAGTACGGGGGGGGCAGGACGGCAAGAGACCCAGTACTTC. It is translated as CASTGGAGRQETQYF.

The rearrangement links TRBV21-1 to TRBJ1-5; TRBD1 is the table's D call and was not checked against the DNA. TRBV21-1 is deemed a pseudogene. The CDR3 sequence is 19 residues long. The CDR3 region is CASRKAPDRVTNSNQPQHF. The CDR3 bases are TGTGCCAGCAGGAAAGCTCCGGACAGGGTCACAAATAGCAATCAGCCCCAGCATTTT.

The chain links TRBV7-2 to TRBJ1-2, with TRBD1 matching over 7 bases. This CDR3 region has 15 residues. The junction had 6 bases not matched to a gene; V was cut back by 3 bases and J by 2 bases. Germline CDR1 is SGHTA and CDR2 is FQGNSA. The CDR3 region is CASSFGRGANYGYTF. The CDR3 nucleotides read TGTGCCAGCAGCTTTGGCAGGGGGGCCAACTATGGCTACACCTTC.

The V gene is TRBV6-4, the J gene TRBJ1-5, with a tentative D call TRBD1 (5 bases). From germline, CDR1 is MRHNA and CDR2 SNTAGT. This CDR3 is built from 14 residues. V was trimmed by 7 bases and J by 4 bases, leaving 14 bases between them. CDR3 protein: CASNRPASNQPQHF. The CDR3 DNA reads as TGTGCCAGCAACAGGCCAGCGAGTAATCAGCCCCAGCATTTT.

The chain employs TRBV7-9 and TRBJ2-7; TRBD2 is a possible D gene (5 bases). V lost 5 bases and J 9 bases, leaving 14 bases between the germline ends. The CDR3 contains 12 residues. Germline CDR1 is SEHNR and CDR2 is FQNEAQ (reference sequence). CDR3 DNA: TGTGCCAGCAGCACCCCCTACGGAGGGCAGTACTTC. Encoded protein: CASSTPYGGQYF.

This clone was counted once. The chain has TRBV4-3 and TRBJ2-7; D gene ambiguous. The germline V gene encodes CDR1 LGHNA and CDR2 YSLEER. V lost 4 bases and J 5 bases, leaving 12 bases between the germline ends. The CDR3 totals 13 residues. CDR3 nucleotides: TGCGCCAGCAGCCGCGAGGAGCGCCACGAGCAGTACTTC. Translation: CASSREERHEQYF.

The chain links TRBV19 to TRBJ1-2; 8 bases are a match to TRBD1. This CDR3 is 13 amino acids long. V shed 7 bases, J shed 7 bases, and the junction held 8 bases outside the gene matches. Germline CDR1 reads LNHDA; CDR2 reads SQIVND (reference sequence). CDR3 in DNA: TGTGCCAGTAAACCGGGACAGGATAGTGGCTACACCTTC. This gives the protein CASKPGQDSGYTF.

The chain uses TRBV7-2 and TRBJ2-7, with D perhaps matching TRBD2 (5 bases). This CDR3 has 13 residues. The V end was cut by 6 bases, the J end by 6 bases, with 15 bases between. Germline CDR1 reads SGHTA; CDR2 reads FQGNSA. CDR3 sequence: CASRTRNHGEQYF. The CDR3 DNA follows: TGTGCCAGCAGAACTAGGAATCACGGCGAGCAGTACTTC.

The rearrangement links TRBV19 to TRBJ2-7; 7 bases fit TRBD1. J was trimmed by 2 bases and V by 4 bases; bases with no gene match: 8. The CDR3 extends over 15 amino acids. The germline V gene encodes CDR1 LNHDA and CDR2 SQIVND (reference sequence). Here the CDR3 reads CASSTAGGFPYEQYF. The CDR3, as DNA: TGTGCCAGTAGTACGGCAGGGGGATTTCCCTACGAGCAGTACTTC.

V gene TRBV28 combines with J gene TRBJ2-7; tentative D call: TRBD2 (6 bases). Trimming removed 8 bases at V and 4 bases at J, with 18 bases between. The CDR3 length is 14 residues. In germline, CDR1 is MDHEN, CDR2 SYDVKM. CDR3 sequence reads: CASQTGGAVYEQYF. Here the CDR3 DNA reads TGTGCCAGCCAAACCGGAGGGGCCGTTTACGAGCAGTACTTC.

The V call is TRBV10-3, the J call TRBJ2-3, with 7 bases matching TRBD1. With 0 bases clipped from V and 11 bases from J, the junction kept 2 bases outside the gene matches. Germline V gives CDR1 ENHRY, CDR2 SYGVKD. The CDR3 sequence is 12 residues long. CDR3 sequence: CAISESTGRQYF. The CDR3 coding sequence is TGTGCCATCAGTGAGTCGACAGGGCGGCAGTATTTT.

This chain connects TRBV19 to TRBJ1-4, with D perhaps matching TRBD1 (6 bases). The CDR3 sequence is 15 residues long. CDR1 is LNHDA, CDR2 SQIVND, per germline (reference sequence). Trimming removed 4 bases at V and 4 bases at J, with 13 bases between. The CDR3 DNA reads TGTGCCAGTAGTAAAAAGACAGGAGTTAATGAAAAACTGTTTTTT. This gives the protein CASSKKTGVNEKLFF. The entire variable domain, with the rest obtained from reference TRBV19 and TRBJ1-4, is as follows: DGGITQSPKYLFRKEGQNVTLSCEQNLNHDAMYWYRQDPGQGLRLIYYSQIVNDFQKGDIAEGYSVSREKKESFPLTVTSAQKNPTAFYLCASSKKTGVNEKLFFGSGTQLSVL.

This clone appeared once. The CDR3 coding sequence is TGTGCCAGCACAAATCCCTACGAGCAGTACTTC. Translated, it gives CASTNPYEQYF. V usage is TRBV28 and J usage is TRBJ2-7; D call uncertain. V gave up 7 bases and J gave up 2 bases, with 6 bases separating them. The CDR3 runs to 11 residues. Germline loops: CDR1 MDHEN, CDR2 SYDVKM.

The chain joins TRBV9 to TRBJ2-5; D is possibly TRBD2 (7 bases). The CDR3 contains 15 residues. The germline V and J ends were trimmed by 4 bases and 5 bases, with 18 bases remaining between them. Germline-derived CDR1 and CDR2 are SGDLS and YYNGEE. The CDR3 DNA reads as TGTGCCAGCAGCTTAGACGGCGGGGGCCGTGAGACCCAGTACTTC. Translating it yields CASSLDGGGRETQYF.

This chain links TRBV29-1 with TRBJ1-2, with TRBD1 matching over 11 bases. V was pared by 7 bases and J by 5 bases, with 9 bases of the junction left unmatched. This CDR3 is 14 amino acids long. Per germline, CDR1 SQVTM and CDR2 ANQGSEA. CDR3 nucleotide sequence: TGCAGCGGTGGAAGCGGACAGGGGGCGTATGGCTACACCTTC. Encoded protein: CSGGSGQGAYGYTF.

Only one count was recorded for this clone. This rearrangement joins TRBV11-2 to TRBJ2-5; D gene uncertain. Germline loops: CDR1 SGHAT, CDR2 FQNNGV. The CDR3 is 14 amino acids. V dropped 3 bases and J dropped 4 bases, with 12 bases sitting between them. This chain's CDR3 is CASSFVTSGETQYF. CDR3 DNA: TGTGCCAGCAGCTTCGTCACGTCGGGAGAGACCCAGTACTTC.